The following is a T cell receptor beta chain sequence with its context. The sample belongs to a study of early T cells in non-severe SARS-CoV-2 infection. Study information: It was bulk RNA from unsorted whole blood that was sequenced, and the chains were unpaired.

The TCR library protocol attached unique molecular identifiers to the individual cDNA molecules. TCRdb itself ran the 5' RACE reads through MiXCR, one entry per CDR3 protein. This table holds roughly 100,000 distinct CDR3 sequences, around 14% found once. Trimming pared 6 bases from V and 2 bases from J, leaving 10 bases between. CDR3 length: 13 residues. Germline values: CDR1 SEHNR, CDR2 FQNEAQ (reference sequence). The chain employs TRBV7-9 and TRBJ2-5; D uncertain. Sequenced: whole blood. The clonotype originates from an adult who was a healthcare worker with PCR-confirmed SARS-CoV-2 infection or an uninfected control (not recorded which). CDR3 nucleotide sequence: TGTGCCAGCAGTTCCTTTCCTCAAGAGACCCAGTACTTC. Translated, it gives CASSSFPQETQYF.